The source of this T cell receptor (beta chain) is a study of T-cell memory formation after mild COVID-19 (dated by TCRdb to the early 2020s). With respect to the entire study: TCR sequence clusters from the two donors were found to be largely donor specific. Two young, previously healthy adult volunteers, one female and one male, were included in the cohort. Longitudinal TCRalpha and TCRbeta repertoire sequencing tracked T-cell clones expanding and contracting after mild COVID-19 in a couple of donors.

The CDR3 sequence holds 14 residues, the cysteine and phenylalanine included. The CDR3 DNA has 42 bases and is translated from base 1. Germline trimming: 1 base from V, 4 bases from J; junction bases outside gene matches: 2. The germline V gene specifies SGHTA as CDR1 and FQGNSA as CDR2. The paper as a whole reports these results and caveats: Balanced CD4/CD8 phenotypes were observed for clones contracting from day 15 to 85, whereas a bias towards CD4+ was observed for a second wave of clones expanding from day 15 to 37. Contracting CD4+ clones appeared mostly in the CM and EM memory subsets, whereas CD8+ clones were enriched in EMRA. The study included only a couple of mild cases, and larger cohorts that include severe cases with pre-infection samples were judged to be necessary. Some responding clones were detected in pre-infection memory, suggesting pre-existing cross-reactive memory T cells joined the SARS-CoV-2 response. The second-wave clones that peaked on day 37 were not confirmed to be SARS-CoV-2 specific.

Ten or more counts support this clonotype. Its antigen specificity is not known. The input lacks base qualities; no much larger clone sits a single base away. Sequencer: Illumina NovaSeq 6000. TCRalpha and TCRbeta cDNA libraries were built by 5'RACE with constant-segment primers, adding sample barcodes and unique molecular identifiers. RNA was extracted from every sample with Trizol reagent. Library amplification was performed in two PCR steps, and a second sample barcode and Illumina TruSeq adapters were introduced in the second step. Sequencing of the libraries was done on an Illumina NovaSeq, producing 2 x 150 bp paired-end reads. Per the authors' processing: The reads were demultiplexed and collapsed into UMI-guided consensus sequences using migec v1.2.7. Using mixcr v2.1.11, the UMI consensuses were aligned to TRA and TRB V and J templates and assembled into clonotypes. Clonotypes were classified as expanded or contracted when called significant by both edgeR and NoisET, with noise models trained on biological replicates. edgeR calls used a false discovery rate-adjusted p below 0.01 and a log2 fold-change threshold of 1. As an exploratory analysis of dynamics, max-normalized trajectories of the 1000 most abundant clonotypes were examined with PCA combined with hierarchical clustering. The CD4 or CD8 phenotype of responding clones was assigned using the separately sequenced CD4+ and CD8+ repertoires. TCRdb redid the processing of the public reads, applying fastp at Q25 and MiXCR, and retained in-frame beta chains. Here each entry gathers all rows of one CDR3 protein and keeps the most common genes and DNA. The V and J calls, along with clone size, are taken from TCRdb and not from the paper's own processing. This sample comprises around 300,000 distinct CDR3 sequences, 10% to 15% of them detected only once. The ten largest clones add up to 20% to 25% of the sample.

Ficoll-Paque density gradient centrifugation was used to isolate PBMCs. Recombination connected TRBV7-2 to TRBJ2-3; 7 bases in between match TRBD1. Sequencing input: PBMCs or a T cell subset sorted from them (not recorded which). This receptor was identified in a man aged 18 to 30 who had mild COVID-19 (a few samples of this study predate the infection). The sample titles of this study are shuffled in the database, so cell type and time point are left out; the donor was told from shared clones. The nucleotide sequence is TGTGCCAGCAGCTTAGAGACAGGGTCAGATACGCAGTATTTT. Its product reads: CASSLETGSDTQYF. Reference TRBV7-2 and TRBJ2-3 proteins supply the regions before and after the CDR3; the full variable domain is: GAGVSQSPSNKVTEKGKDVELRCDPISGHTALYWYRQSLGQGLEFLIYFQGNSAPDKSGLPSDRFSAERTGGSVSTLTIQRTQQEDSAVYLCASSLETGSDTQYFGPGTRLTVL.